This TCR beta chain was recorded in a study of blood T cells in healthy people across ages (dated by TCRdb to about 2015). About the investigation overall: In model experiments, template switching captured about one uniquely barcoded TCR beta cDNA molecule for every two T cells. Using deep sequencing normalized with unique cDNA molecular identifiers, the study measured how TCR beta repertoire diversity changes with age. Donors of different ages were randomly distributed across sequencing lanes to avoid experimental bias. Four age groups were formed from the donors: young (average approximately 15 years), middle-aged (just under 40), aged (around 68) and long-lived (around 80). Using the same blood draw, the study looked at two additional independent replicas of 1 million unique cDNA reads for two donors, one aged 18 to 30 and the other aged 80 or older. Study-level results and caveats: Compared with the aged group, the long-lived group had more naive CD4+ T cells, fewer expanded clones and increased TCR diversity, a pattern suggesting age selection. The percentage of naive T cells measured by flow cytometry correlated strongly with observed TCR beta diversity. Bulk unsorted PBMC profiling prevented conclusive comparison of naive and antigen-experienced compartments. Observed TCR beta diversity per million T cells fell roughly linearly with age, and a significant reduction was already apparent by age approximately 40. Estimates of total diversity from one million sequenced T cells were regarded as lower bounds and underestimates. Because the CMV infection status of the donors was unknown, age-related changes in expanded clonotypes may potentially have been confounded.

The library was obtained by 5' RACE. Instrument used: Illumina HiSeq 2500. A second roughly 6 to 11 cycle PCR used a sample-barcoded 5' primer and a J-beta primer mix. A unique molecular identifier was introduced onto each TCR beta cDNA molecule by a template-switch 5' adaptor carrying 12 random nucleotides. Each sample yielded at least 2.5 million CDR3-containing paired-end reads. All of the RNA was converted into first-strand cDNA using the Mint cDNA synthesis kit, with a TRBC-specific oligonucleotide serving as the primer. Following uracil-DNA glycosylase treatment, a first 18-cycle PCR with universal primers M1SS and BC2_uni_R was performed on all cDNA. Concerning the study's data processing: Each sample was normalized by randomly selecting 1 million high-quality reads, each carrying a distinct molecular identifier. Reads with shared molecular identifiers were discarded instead of being binned into consensus sequences. MiTCR, set to a Q25 quality threshold and the strictest error-elimination algorithm, was used for CDR3 identification, clonotype clustering and error correction. A nonparametric unseen species model with Euler transformation was used to estimate lower-bound total TCR beta diversity. The public reads were reanalyzed by TCRdb: fastp trimming at Q25, MiXCR alignment, in-frame beta chains only. For every CDR3 protein sequence, its rows merge into one entry that carries the most common genes and DNA. These V and J calls derive from TCRdb rather than the authors' analysis. In all, the sample holds about 1.7 million distinct CDR3 sequences, and 28% of those were seen once. In total, the top ten clones hold less than 9.5% of the sample.

In its sample, this clonotype was seen a few times. No antigen is known for it. No much larger clone is present one base from it, and per-base qualities are unavailable. Systemically healthy Caucasian individuals from Russia, about 38 in total and aged about 6 to 95 years, were included as donors. Around 10 milliliters of peripheral blood were collected from each donor into EDTA-treated Vacutainer tubes. Ficoll-Paque density-gradient centrifugation was used to isolate PBMCs, with at least 6 million per sample. Trizol reagent was used to extract total RNA from the PBMCs, yielding at least 6 micrograms per sample. The percentages of naive CD45RAhigh/CD27high T cells were determined by flow cytometry on a PBMC aliquot from every donor. Based on the germline V gene, the CDR1 and CDR2 sequences are SGHVT and SQSDAQ. The CDR3 runs 15 amino acids, cysteine and phenylalanine included. The read is trimmed to its CDR3 DNA, 45 bases read in frame from base 1. Trimming removed 4 bases from V and 9 bases from J; the gene matches leave 10 bases unexplained.

Sample: blood. The rearrangement joined TRBV7-4 to TRBJ2-1, with 9 bases matching TRBD1. The clonotype originates from a young woman in good health. The nucleotide sequence reads TGTGCCAGCAGCTCCCGACAGGGGGAGAGGAGTGAGCAGTTCTTC. Protein translation: CASSSRQGERSEQFF.